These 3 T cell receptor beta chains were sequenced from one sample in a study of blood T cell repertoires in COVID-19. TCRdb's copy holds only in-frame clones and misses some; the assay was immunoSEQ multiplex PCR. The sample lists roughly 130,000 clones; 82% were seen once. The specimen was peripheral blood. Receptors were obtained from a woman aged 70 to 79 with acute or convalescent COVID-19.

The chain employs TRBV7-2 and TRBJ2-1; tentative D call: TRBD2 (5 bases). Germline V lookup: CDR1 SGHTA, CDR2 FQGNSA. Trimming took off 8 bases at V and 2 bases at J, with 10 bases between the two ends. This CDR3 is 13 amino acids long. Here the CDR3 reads CASRRGTYNEQFF. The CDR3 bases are TGTGCCAGCCGTCGGGGAACCTACAATGAGCAGTTCTTC.

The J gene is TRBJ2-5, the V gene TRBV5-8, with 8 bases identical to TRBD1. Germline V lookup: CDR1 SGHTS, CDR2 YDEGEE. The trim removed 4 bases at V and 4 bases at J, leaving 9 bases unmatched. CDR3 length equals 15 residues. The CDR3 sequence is CASSLTGVTPETQYF. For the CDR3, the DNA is TGTGCCAGCAGCCTGACAGGGGTCACCCCAGAGACCCAGTACTTC.

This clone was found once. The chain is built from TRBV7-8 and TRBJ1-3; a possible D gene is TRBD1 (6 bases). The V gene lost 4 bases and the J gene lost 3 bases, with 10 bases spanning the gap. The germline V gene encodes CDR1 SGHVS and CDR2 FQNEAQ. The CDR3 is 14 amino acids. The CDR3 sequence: CASSSDRLGNTIYF. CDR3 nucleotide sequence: TGTGCCAGCAGCTCGGACAGACTTGGAAACACCATATATTTT.